The TCR beta chain under discussion was sequenced for a study of CD8+ T cells in alopecia areata. Treatment defined: oral pan-JAK inhibitor, 5-10 mg twice daily. Remarks on this clone: Its specificity is not known.

Once RNA had been extracted, it was reverse transcribed into cDNA to act as the sequencing template. The data were produced by immunoSEQ multiplex PCR, yet TCRdb's version contains in-frame clones alone and is incomplete. The sample has 150,000 to 200,000 clones; around 64% are singletons. General observations from the study: An increase in clonality over normal scalp was evident in lesional scalp, especially alopecia totalis/universalis. Numerous expanded lesional clones remained in scalp and blood during tofacitinib. Sequenced scalp T cells also include alphabeta T cells resident in normal skin. Within the top 100, expanded CD8+ clones significantly decreased with tofacitinib, as did scalp clonality.

The sequenced sample was CD4+ T cells sorted from blood, obtained at roughly week 49, from a patient treated with tofacitinib. This sequence was found in a human donor with alopecia areata.

The CDR3 here is CASSHRRTSGGETQYF. The CDR3 region has the DNA TGCGCCAGCAGCCATCGAAGGACTAGCGGGGGTGAGACCCAGTACTTC. The chain combines TRBV4-3 with TRBJ2-5; 13 positions match TRBD2. The V segment lost 3 bases and the J segment 5 bases; nucleotides outside the gene matches: 6. The V gene's germline CDR1 is LGHNA and CDR2 YSLEER. The CDR3 is 16 residues long.